The clone carrying this T cell receptor beta chain was observed at least ten times. CDR1 and CDR2 from the germline V gene are MNHEY and SMNVEV (reference sequence). V shed 4 bases, J shed 5 bases, and the junction held 4 bases outside the gene matches. The CDR3 extends over 15 amino acids. The entry originates in a study of early T cells in non-severe SARS-CoV-2 infection. In TCRdb, the 5' RACE reads were re-called with MiXCR into one record per CDR3 protein. The table records 37,000 or so distinct CDR3 sequences, roughly 5.9% of them present only once. Sequencing input: whole blood. V is TRBV27 and J is TRBJ1-3, with 11 bases identical to TRBD1. This receptor was obtained from an adult who was a healthcare worker with PCR-confirmed SARS-CoV-2 infection or an uninfected control (not recorded which). CDR3 sequence reads: CASSSDRGLRNTIYF. The CDR3 nucleotides are TGTGCCAGCAGTTCGGACAGGGGGCTAAGAAACACCATATATTTT.